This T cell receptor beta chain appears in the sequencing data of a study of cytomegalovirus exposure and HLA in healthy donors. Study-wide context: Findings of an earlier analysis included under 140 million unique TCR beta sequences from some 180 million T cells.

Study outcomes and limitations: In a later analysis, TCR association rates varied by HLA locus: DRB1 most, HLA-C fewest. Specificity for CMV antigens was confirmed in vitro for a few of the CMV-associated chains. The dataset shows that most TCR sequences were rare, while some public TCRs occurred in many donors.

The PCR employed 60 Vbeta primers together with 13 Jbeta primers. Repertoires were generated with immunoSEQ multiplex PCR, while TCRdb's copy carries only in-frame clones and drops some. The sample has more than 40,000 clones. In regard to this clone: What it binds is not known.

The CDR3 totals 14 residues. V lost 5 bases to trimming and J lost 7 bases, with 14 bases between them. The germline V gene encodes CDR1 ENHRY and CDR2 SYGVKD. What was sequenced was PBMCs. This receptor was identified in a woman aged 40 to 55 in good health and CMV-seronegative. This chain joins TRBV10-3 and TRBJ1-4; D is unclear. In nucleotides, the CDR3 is TGTGCCATCAGTCCCGGGTCCCTAGGTGAAAAACTGTTTTTT. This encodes CAISPGSLGEKLFF.